A selection of T cell receptor beta chains follows, all from one sample in a study of shared T cell receptors in the human thymus. Profiling relied on immunoSEQ multiplex PCR, and the TCRdb table lists in-frame clones only, not all of them. The sample lists 650,000 to 950,000 clones, approximately 83% occurring once. This sample also appeared in a second study, on human thymus T cells.

Sequencing used thymocytes. These receptors were taken from a girl under three years old with a congenital heart defect. The CDR3 runs from the conserved cysteine through the conserved F or W. D genes are given only for firm matches. Size is omitted from some rows. Given values are once, few, many or a class for expanded clones.

length	V	D	J	size	CDR3	DNA
14	TRBV7-2	-	TRBJ2-3	-	CASSWAQGTDTQYF	TGTGCCAGCAGCTGGGCCCAGGGCACAGATACGCAGTATTTT
16	TRBV5-1	-	TRBJ2-1	few	CASRPIPQDYHNEQFF	TGCGCCAGCAGGCCCATCCCCCAGGACTACCACAATGAGCAGTTCTTC
15	TRBV2	TRBD1	TRBJ1-6	-	CAKQETGTGNSPLHF	TGTGCCAAGCAGGAAACCGGGACAGGGAATTCACCCCTCCACTTT
14	TRBV28	-	TRBJ1-1	-	CASSRPQENTEAFF	TGTGCCAGCAGCAGACCCCAGGAGAACACTGAAGCTTTCTTT
16	TRBV7-7	TRBD1	TRBJ1-1	once	CASRPWQGAQNPEAFF	TGTGCTAGCAGACCGTGGCAGGGGGCGCAAAATCCTGAAGCTTTCTTT
13	TRBV28	-	TRBJ2-7	-	CASSFGNPYEQYF	TGTGCCAGCAGTTTCGGTAATCCCTACGAGCAGTACTTC
13	TRBV25-1	-	TRBJ1-1	-	CASADTDRYQILF	TGTGCCAGCGCAGACACGGACAGATACCAAATCCTTTTT
13	TRBV10-2	-	TRBJ1-1	-	CASSAVGGAEAFF	TGCGCCAGCAGTGCGGTGGGAGGGGCTGAAGCTTTCTTT
14	TRBV27	-	TRBJ1-1	once	CASRKEQGDTEAFF	TGTGCCAGCCGAAAAGAACAGGGTGACACTGAAGCTTTCTTT
14	TRBV6-1	TRBD1	TRBJ2-7	-	CASSIRDRIDEQYF	TGTGCCAGCAGCATACGGGACAGGATCGACGAGCAGTACTTC
17	TRBV12-5	-	TRBJ1-1	-	CASGLVLSRGRDTEAFF	TGTGCTAGTGGTTTGGTATTGTCTCGGGGTAGGGACACTGAAGCTTTCTTT
16	TRBV7-8	-	TRBJ1-2	-	CASSLVGRAANYGYTF	TGTGCCAGCAGCTTAGTAGGCAGGGCAGCTAACTATGGCTACACCTTC
14	TRBV2	TRBD1	TRBJ2-3	-	CARGQGGMRDTQYF	TGTGCCAGGGGACAGGGGGGTATGCGGGATACGCAGTATTTT
15	TRBV9	TRBD1	TRBJ2-2	-	CASSYGQGNTGELFF	TGTGCCAGCAGCTACGGACAGGGGAACACCGGGGAGCTGTTTTTT
14	TRBV5-3	-	TRBJ1-6	-	CARNGNGENSPLHF	TGTGCCAGGAACGGGAACGGCGAGAATTCACCCCTCCACTTT
14	TRBV6-4	-	TRBJ1-1	-	CASSATGGNTEAFF	TGTGCCAGCAGTGCGACGGGGGGAAACACTGAAGCTTTCTTT
17	TRBV5-6	TRBD1	TRBJ1-5	-	CASSLLADRAHNQPQHF	TGTGCCAGCAGCTTGTTGGCGGACAGGGCCCACAATCAGCCCCAGCATTTT
16	TRBV6-1	TRBD1	TRBJ1-1	-	CASSEKTGSPNTEAFF	TGTGCCAGCAGTGAAAAGACAGGGTCCCCGAACACTGAAGCTTTCTTT
14	TRBV19	-	TRBJ1-5	few	CASSMGVGGQPQHF	TGTGCCAGTAGTATGGGAGTGGGGGGACAGCCCCAGCATTTT
15	TRBV5-1	-	TRBJ2-7	once	CASSLVGRLAYEQYF	TGCGCCAGCAGCTTGGTGGGCAGACTAGCCTACGAGCAGTACTTC
14	TRBV5-1	TRBD1	TRBJ2-3	few	CASRGTGRTDTQYF	TGCGCCAGCCGCGGGACAGGGCGCACAGATACGCAGTATTTT
17	TRBV14	-	TRBJ1-2	-	CASSAEVPGQENYGYTF	TGTGCCAGCAGCGCAGAAGTTCCGGGACAAGAGAACTATGGCTACACCTTC
14	TRBV10-3	TRBD1	TRBJ2-7	-	CAIAGQVFSYEQYF	TGTGCCATCGCGGGACAGGTTTTCTCCTACGAGCAGTACTTC
15	TRBV6-5	TRBD1	TRBJ2-1	few	CASSYGTGAYNEQFF	TGTGCCAGCAGTTACGGGACAGGGGCGTACAATGAGCAGTTCTTC
16	TRBV15	TRBD1	TRBJ1-1	-	CATSSPGTGSVTEAFF	TGTGCCACCAGCAGTCCCGGGACAGGGTCGGTCACTGAAGCTTTCTTT
14	TRBV29-1	-	TRBJ1-2	-	CSARGGRGQYGYTF	TGCAGCGCCCGAGGGGGGCGGGGGCAGTATGGCTACACCTTC
16	TRBV5-8	TRBD1	TRBJ1-1	-	CASSPYRGRMNTEAFF	TGTGCCAGCAGCCCCTACAGGGGGCGAATGAACACTGAAGCTTTCTTT
16	TRBV19	TRBD1	TRBJ1-1	once	CASSRRGDSVYTEAFF	TGTGCCAGTAGTAGGAGGGGGGACAGCGTGTACACTGAAGCTTTCTTT
16	TRBV5-6	-	TRBJ2-7	-	CASSLGLRSGPYEQYF	TGTGCCAGCAGCTTGGGACTAAGGAGTGGTCCCTACGAGCAGTACTTC